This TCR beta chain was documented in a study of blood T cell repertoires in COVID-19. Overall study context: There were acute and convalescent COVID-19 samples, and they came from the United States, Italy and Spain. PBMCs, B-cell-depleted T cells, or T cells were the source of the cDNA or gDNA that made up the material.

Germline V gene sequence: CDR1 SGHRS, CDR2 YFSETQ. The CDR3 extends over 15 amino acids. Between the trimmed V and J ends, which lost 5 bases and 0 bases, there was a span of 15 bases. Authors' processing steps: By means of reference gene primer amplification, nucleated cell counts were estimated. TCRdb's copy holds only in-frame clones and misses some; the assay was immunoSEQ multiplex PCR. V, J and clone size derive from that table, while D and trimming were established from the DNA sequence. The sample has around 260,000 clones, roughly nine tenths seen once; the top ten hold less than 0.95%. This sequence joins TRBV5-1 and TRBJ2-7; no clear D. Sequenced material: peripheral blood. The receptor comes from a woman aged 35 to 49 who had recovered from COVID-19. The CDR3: CASRATLASSYEQYF. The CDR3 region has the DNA TGCGCCAGCAGGGCGACATTGGCGAGCTCCTACGAGCAGTACTTC. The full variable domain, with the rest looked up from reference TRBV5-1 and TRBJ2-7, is KAGVTQTPRYLIKTRGQQVTLSCSPISGHRSVSWYQQTPGQGLQFLFEYFSETQRNKGNFPGRFSGRQFSNSRSEMNVSTLELGDSALYLCASRATLASSYEQYFGPGTRLTVT.